Below, 11 T cell receptor beta chains from the same sample are listed, as sequenced in a study of CD8+ T cells in alopecia areata. Extracted from the samples, RNA was reverse transcribed into cDNA to serve as the sequencing template. Sequencing used immunoSEQ multiplex PCR; TCRdb keeps in-frame clones, though not all of them. The sample includes about 190,000 clones, 45% to 75% of them seen just once. Sample treatment: oral pan-JAK inhibitor, 5-10 mg twice daily. This specimen was CD4+ T cells sorted from blood, taken at week 4, from a patient treated with tofacitinib. The receptors come from a human donor with alopecia areata.

The J gene is TRBJ1-1, the V gene TRBV7-9, with 8 bases aligning to TRBD1. CDR1 SEHNR and CDR2 FQNEAQ come from the germline V gene (reference sequence). The CDR3 is 15 residues long. The V segment lost 5 bases and the J segment 3 bases; nucleotides outside the gene matches: 8. CDR3 DNA: TGTGCCAGCAGCGAACCGGGACAGGTGGACACTGAAGCTTTCTTT. Its protein product is CASSEPGQVDTEAFF.

This sequence joins TRBV2 and TRBJ1-5; 7 positions match TRBD1. V lost 6 bases to trimming and J lost 2 bases; unmatched junction nucleotides: 10. There are 16 residues in the CDR3. CDR1 and CDR2 from the germline V gene are SNHLY and FYNNEI. The CDR3 here is CASSPMGQRGNQPQHF. The CDR3 coding sequence is TGTGCCAGCAGCCCGATGGGACAGCGGGGCAATCAGCCCCAGCATTTT.

This rearrangement joins TRBV4-1 to TRBJ2-5, with no clear D. The CDR3 has 12 residues. Trimming removed 1 base from V and 5 bases from J, with 5 bases in between. Germline V lookup: CDR1 MGHRA, CDR2 YSYEKL. The CDR3 here is CASSQAGETQYF. DNA for the CDR3: TGCGCCAGCAGCCAAGCCGGGGAGACCCAGTACTTC.

The chain recombines TRBV4-1 with TRBJ1-1; D unresolved. This CDR3 is built from 14 residues. Trimming left V 4 bases short and J 4 bases short, with 13 bases between. The germline gives CDR1 MGHRA, CDR2 YSYEKL. The CDR3 spells CASSREDGSTEAFF. The CDR3 nucleotides are TGCGCCAGCAGCCGGGAGGACGGGTCCACTGAAGCTTTCTTT.

This clone is medium-sized in the sample. This rearrangement joins TRBV7-2 to TRBJ1-2, with D unclear. Germline V gives CDR1 SGHTA, CDR2 FQGNSA. The CDR3 covers 13 residues. Trimming left V 5 bases short and J 7 bases short, with 14 bases between. This CDR3 reads CASSPEVGSGYTF. Here the CDR3 DNA reads TGTGCCAGCAGCCCGGAGGTGGGTAGTGGCTACACCTTC.

The CDR3 DNA reads TGCGCCAGCAGCCAAGGTCGAGGGGCACCTTTCACCGAGCAGTACTTC. The encoded protein is CASSQGRGAPFTEQYF. The chain employs TRBV4-1 and TRBJ2-7, with D tentatively TRBD1 or TRBD2 (5 bases each). The CDR3 runs to 16 residues. CDR1 is MGHRA and CDR2 is YSYEKL in the germline V gene. Trimming removed 1 base at V and 6 bases at J, with 19 bases between.

The table lists this clone with a few counts. This sequence joins TRBV7-2 and TRBJ2-1; possible D gene TRBD2, 6 bases. V lost 1 base and J 6 bases, leaving 19 bases between the germline ends. CDR3 length: 17 residues. Per the germline V gene, CDR1 is SGHTA and CDR2 is FQGNSA. The CDR3 reads CASSLVSGHRGSNEQFF. The CDR3 bases are TGTGCCAGCAGCTTAGTTAGCGGACATCGAGGATCCAATGAGCAGTTCTTC. Full variable domain (outside the CDR3, taken from reference TRBV7-2 and TRBJ2-1): GAGVSQSPSNKVTEKGKDVELRCDPISGHTALYWYRQSLGQGLEFLIYFQGNSAPDKSGLPSDRFSAERTGGSVSTLTIQRTQQEDSAVYLCASSLVSGHRGSNEQFFGPGTRLTVL.

This clone has a handful of counts. The chain combines TRBV5-1 with TRBJ2-5, with 8 bases lining up with TRBD1. Germline V gene data show CDR1 as SGHRS and CDR2 as YFSETQ. This CDR3 has 16 amino acids. V lost 4 bases and J lost 1; bases outside the gene matches: 9. The CDR3 DNA reads TGCGCCAGCAGCAGGAAAACGACAGGGGCCCAAGAGACCCAGTACTTC. Protein product: CASSRKTTGAQETQYF.

This clone has only a few counts. This chain uses TRBV4-1 with TRBJ2-3; 9 bases align to TRBD1. CDR1 and CDR2 (germline): MGHRA, YSYEKL. This CDR3 has 18 amino acids. V lost 6 bases to trimming and J lost 1 base; unmatched junction nucleotides: 14. The CDR3 is CASSLDRGFELGTDTQYF. The DNA of the CDR3 is TGCGCCAGCAGTCTCGACAGGGGGTTCGAGCTGGGCACAGATACGCAGTATTTT.

The J gene is TRBJ2-7, the V gene TRBV29-1, with a tentative D call TRBD2 (5 bases). In germline, CDR1 is SQVTM, CDR2 ANQGSEA. The CDR3 sequence is 13 residues long. V dropped 6 bases and J dropped 0 bases, with 12 bases sitting between them. The CDR3 region has the DNA TGCAGCGTGAGGACTGCCAGCTCCTACGAGCAGTACTTC. Protein: CSVRTASSYEQYF.

This chain links TRBV10-3 with TRBJ1-5, with 7 bases lining up with TRBD1. There are 13 residues in the CDR3. CDR1 and CDR2 from the germline V gene are ENHRY and SYGVKD. After removal of 6 bases from V and 6 bases from J, the junction contained 5 bases not matched to a gene. The CDR3 DNA reads TGTGCCATCAGAGGGACAGACAGTCAGCCCCAGCATTTT. The encoded protein is CAIRGTDSQPQHF.